This TCR beta chain was retrieved from a study of CD8 T cells in Susac syndrome. Reverse transcription used about 0.45 to 1 ug RNA and random hexamers. Amplification of TCR beta CDR3 used immunoSEQ multiplex PCR across 54 Vbeta and 13 Jbeta. MiXCR was run by TCRdb on the immunoSEQ multiplex PCR reads, yielding one entry per CDR3 protein. Of about 300,000 distinct CDR3 sequences in the sample, 85% were seen once. V trimming: 4 bases; J trimming: 6 bases; junction bases outside the gene matches: 15. The CDR3 totals 16 residues. CDR1 LNHDA and CDR2 SQIVND come from the germline V gene (reference sequence). CD8+ and CD4+ blood T cells underwent TCR beta sequencing. While CD8+ and CD4+ T cells were isolated negatively, TEMRA cells were enriched by FACS.

This chain connects TRBV19 to TRBJ2-7; 7 bases line up with TRBD1. The TCR comes from a human donor with multiple sclerosis. Material: CD8+ T cells from PBMCs. CDR3 amino acids: CASSKLSTGPRSEQYF. CDR3 bases: TGTGCCAGTAGTAAACTCTCGACAGGGCCTCGCAGCGAGCAGTACTTC.